This T cell receptor (beta chain) appears in the sequencing data of a study of beta chain features in type 1 diabetes. As for the study in general: Patient and healthy donor groups were alike in age, gender and cell yields.

There are a few counts of this clone. Expressed TCRB transcripts were sequenced, since all the RNA that had been isolated was reverse transcribed. Measured with immunoSEQ multiplex PCR; TCRdb has only the in-frame clones, and not every one. Here the sample spans 300,000 to 400,000 clones, around an eighth being singletons. With 5 bases clipped from V and 4 bases from J, the junction kept 9 bases outside the gene matches. The germline gives CDR1 MNHNY, CDR2 SVGAGI (reference sequence). The CDR3 runs 15 residues. Sequenced sample: naive CD4+ T cells from blood. This receptor was identified in a man aged 18-30 years in good health. The gene calls are TRBV6-6 and TRBJ2-5; 8 bases fit TRBD2. The CDR3 bases are TGTGCCAGCAGTCGGGAGGGCCATGTATCAGAGACCCAGTACTTC. Its translation is CASSREGHVSETQYF.